In this sample, the clone carrying this T cell receptor (beta chain) turned up once. Antigen unknown. Sequenced by immunoSEQ multiplex PCR; TCRdb stores in-frame clones only, minus some. Of 100,000 to 150,000 clones in the sample, about 86% are singletons; the top ten hold approximately 15%. The sample comes from a study of T cell responses to AZD1222 COVID-19 vaccine. Regarding the study as a whole: Donors skewed white British and female; clonal diversity was possibly underestimated. Baseline seropositivity occurred in only six or seven AZD1222 recipients.

The CDR3 covers 15 residues. V lost 1 base and J lost 4, with 13 bases in between. From germline, CDR1 is LNHDA and CDR2 SQIVND (reference sequence). The material was peripheral blood, obtained 28 days after the second AZD1222 dose. The chain joins TRBV19 to TRBJ1-2; a possible D gene is TRBD1 (6 bases). This TCR derives from an adult who received the AZD1222 COVID-19 vaccine. The CDR3 loop reads CASSIVGQIVYGYTF. The CDR3 coding sequence is TGTGCCAGTAGTATAGTTGGACAGATAGTCTATGGCTACACCTTC.